These 19 T cell receptor beta chains came from one sample sequenced in a study of sequential checkpoint blockade in melanoma. Repertoires were generated with immunoSEQ multiplex PCR, while TCRdb's copy carries only in-frame clones and drops some. The sample lists some 6,200 clones; roughly 26% were seen once. As for treatment: randomized to nivolumab then ipilimumab (arm A) or the reverse (arm B). Specimen: tumor tissue (inferred from file names), collected from a patient given nivolumab and ipilimumab in sequence. Receptors were obtained from a human donor with melanoma.

There are a few counts of this clone. The genes are TRBV5-1 and TRBJ2-1, with D possibly called TRBD1 or TRBD2 (7 bases each). Germline loops: CDR1 SGHRS, CDR2 YFSETQ. The CDR3 sequence is 16 residues long. Trimming left V 4 bases short and J 2 bases short, with 16 bases between. In nucleotides, the CDR3 is TGCGCCAGCAGCGGGAGGGGGCGGGAAGCCTACAATGAGCAGTTCTTC. This sequence encodes CASSGRGREAYNEQFF.

The chain carries TRBV9 and TRBJ2-5; D ambiguous. This CDR3 comprises 14 residues. Looked up from germline, CDR1 is SGDLS and CDR2 is YYNGEE. The V gene lost 0 bases and the J gene lost 1 base, with 7 bases spanning the gap. CDR3 region: CASSVDLVQETQYF. The CDR3 DNA reads as TGTGCCAGCAGCGTAGACCTAGTCCAAGAGACCCAGTACTTC.

This clone has ten or more counts. In nucleotides, the CDR3 is TGTGCCAGCAGCTTAGATCTGGGGCAGCATGGCCAAGAGACCCAGTACTTC. It is translated as CASSLDLGQHGQETQYF. The rearrangement uses TRBV11-3 and TRBJ2-5; D is perhaps TRBD1 (5 bases). The CDR3 runs 17 residues. V was clipped by 0 bases and J by 1 base, with 15 bases between them. The germline gives CDR1 SGHNT, CDR2 YENEEA.

This clone has ten or more counts. The chain employs TRBV12-2 and TRBJ1-2; the DNA was not compared with TRBD1, the D call given in the table. TRBV12-2 is assigned pseudogene status. The CDR3 length is 15 residues. The CDR3 DNA reads TGTGCCACGCGAAACGTAACAGGGACCGGGTATGGCTACACCTTC. The encoded protein is CATRNVTGTGYGYTF.

V is TRBV19 and J is TRBJ2-2; D uncertain. CDR3 length: 12 residues. CDR1 is LNHDA and CDR2 is SQIVND in the germline V gene (reference sequence). Trimming cost V 4 bases and J 3 bases, with 3 bases left between them. The CDR3 nucleotides are TGTGCCAGTAGTAGGGACACCGGGGAGCTGTTTTTT. Amino acid sequence: CASSRDTGELFF.

The V gene is TRBV5-1, the J gene TRBJ2-1; TRBD2 aligns across 7 bases. V was clipped by 2 bases and J by 0 bases; unmatched bases: 8. Germline V gene sequence: CDR1 SGHRS, CDR2 YFSETQ. The CDR3 has 17 residues. CDR3 DNA: TGCGCCAGCAGCTTAGCCGGAGCGGGAAGCTCCTACAATGAGCAGTTCTTC. Encoded protein: CASSLAGAGSSYNEQFF. The entire variable domain, with the rest obtained from reference TRBV5-1 and TRBJ2-1, is as follows: KAGVTQTPRYLIKTRGQQVTLSCSPISGHRSVSWYQQTPGQGLQFLFEYFSETQRNKGNFPGRFSGRQFSNSRSEMNVSTLELGDSALYLCASSLAGAGSSYNEQFFGPGTRLTVL.

This clone was seen a few times. This sequence joins TRBV6-8 and TRBJ2-7, with D possibly matching TRBD1 (5 bases). The ends were cut back, 7 bases at V and 4 bases at J, with 20 bases in the middle. Looked up from germline, CDR1 is MNHGY and CDR2 is SAAAGT. The CDR3 totals 15 residues. CDR3 region: CASTDWTQGAYEQYF. The CDR3 DNA is TGTGCCAGCACCGATTGGACCCAGGGTGCGTACGAGCAGTACTTC.

The rearrangement joins TRBV7-5 to TRBJ2-2; TRBD2, as called in the table, went unchecked against the DNA. TRBV7-5 is a known pseudogene. The CDR3 totals 15 residues. CDR3 bases: TGTGCTAGCAGCGCAAAGATAGTTGGCACCGGGGAGCTGTTTTTT. It encodes CASSAKIVGTGELFF.

This clone was counted many times. The chain has TRBV11-3 and TRBJ1-3, with unresolved D. Between the trimmed V and J ends, which lost 5 bases and 4 bases, there was a span of 18 bases. The CDR3 consists of 16 residues. CDR1 is SGHNT, CDR2 YENEEA, per germline. CDR3 region: CASSPSGEQTGNTIYF. The CDR3 region has the DNA TGTGCCAGCAGCCCGAGCGGGGAACAGACCGGAAACACCATATATTTT.

By frequency in the sample, this clone is medium-sized. The V and J genes are TRBV11-3 and TRBJ1-1; 7 nucleotides agree with TRBD1. V lost 3 bases and J lost 5; bases outside the gene matches: 9. This CDR3 comprises 15 residues. Looked up from germline, CDR1 is SGHNT and CDR2 is YENEEA. CDR3 in amino acids: CASSFSRQGETEAFF. The CDR3 DNA sequence: TGTGCCAGCAGCTTTAGTCGACAGGGAGAGACTGAAGCTTTCTTT.

This clone was counted a few times. The rearrangement joins TRBV18 to TRBJ1-1; TRBD1 is a possible D gene (5 bases). V lost 1 base to trimming and J lost 11 bases, with 20 bases between them. This CDR3 comprises 15 residues. CDR1 and CDR2 (germline): KGHSH, LQKENI. CDR3 nucleotides: TGTGCCAGCTCACCACGATATCAGGGTGGTGAGTTGGCTTTCTTT. This translates into CASSPRYQGGELAFF.

This clone turned up a few times. The chain joins TRBV6-8 to TRBJ2-7, with TRBD1 matching 11 bases. Germline V gene lookup returns CDR1 MNHGY and CDR2 SAAAGT. V trimming: 5 bases; J trimming: 2 bases; junction bases outside the gene matches: 5. This CDR3 contains 15 residues. CDR3 nucleotides: TGTGCCAGCAGTAGTCCGGGACAGGGGGCCTACGAGCAGTACTTC. Protein: CASSSPGQGAYEQYF.

This clone has ten or more counts. V usage is TRBV11-3 and J usage is TRBJ1-1, with 10 bases lining up with TRBD1. J gave up 0 bases and V 8 bases, and 15 bases lay outside the gene matches. Looked up from germline, CDR1 is SGHNT and CDR2 is YENEEA. CDR3 length equals 18 residues. The CDR3 bases are TGTGCCAGCGGGTTCCCACCGGGACAGGGGTTAATGAACACTGAAGCTTTCTTT. The encoded protein is CASGFPPGQGLMNTEAFF.

This clone was observed at least ten times. The CDR3 nucleotides are TGTGCCAGCAGCTTAGTTCAGGGTGCGGAGACCCAGTACTTC. Translated, it gives CASSLVQGAETQYF. The rearrangement joins TRBV11-3 to TRBJ2-5, with D perhaps TRBD1 (5 bases). The V gene lost 1 base and the J gene lost 5 bases, with 11 bases spanning the gap. Germline V gene data show CDR1 as SGHNT and CDR2 as YENEEA. The CDR3 contains 14 residues.

The chain is built from TRBV5-1 and TRBJ2-3, with 10 bases identical to TRBD2. V lost 0 bases, J lost 7 bases, and 8 bases stayed unmatched. Germline CDR1 reads SGHRS; CDR2 reads YFSETQ. There are 16 residues in the CDR3. In DNA, the CDR3 is TGCGCCAGCAGCTTGGGCCAGCGGGGGGGGTCACATACGCAGTATTTT. Protein product: CASSLGQRGGSHTQYF.

V usage is TRBV6-8 and J usage is TRBJ2-1; D might be TRBD1 (6 bases). This CDR3 spans 16 amino acids. V was pared by 2 bases and J by 0 bases, with 11 bases between. Germline V gives CDR1 MNHGY, CDR2 SAAAGT. The CDR3 DNA reads TGTGCCAGCAGTTACCTACAGGGAAGCTCCTACAATGAGCAGTTCTTC. It codes for CASSYLQGSSYNEQFF.

A few counts support this clone. CDR3 DNA: TGTGCCAGCAGTCTGGACAGCTATGTACGGGAGCAGTACTTC. Its translation: CASSLDSYVREQYF. The chain recombines TRBV28 with TRBJ2-7, with a weak D call TRBD1 (6 bases). The V and J ends lost 5 bases and 7 bases respectively, with 18 bases between them. CDR3 length equals 14 residues. Germline lookup yields CDR1 MDHEN and CDR2 SYDVKM.

Only a few counts were recorded for this clone. J is TRBJ1-1 and V is TRBV2; 10 nucleotides agree with TRBD1. This CDR3 is built from 17 residues. After removal of 6 bases from V and 2 bases from J, the junction contained 12 bases not matched to a gene. The V gene's germline CDR1 is SNHLY and CDR2 FYNNEI. CDR3 coding DNA: TGTGCCAGCAGCGGGACAGGGGTGGCCCTATCAAACACTGAAGCTTTCTTT. Protein sequence: CASSGTGVALSNTEAFF. Complete variable domain (other parts from reference TRBV2 and TRBJ1-1): EPEVTQTPSHQVTQMGQEVILRCVPISNHLYFYWYRQILGQKVEFLVSFYNNEISEKSEIFDDQFSVERPDGSNFTLKIRSTKLEDSAMYFCASSGTGVALSNTEAFFGQGTRLTVV.

The chain recombines TRBV19 with TRBJ2-1; a weak D match, TRBD2 (5 bases). Trimming stripped 5 bases from V and 6 bases from J, with 14 bases between. This CDR3 has 14 amino acids. CDR1 and CDR2 from the germline V gene are LNHDA and SQIVND (reference sequence). This chain's CDR3 is CASSLARGSNEQFF. The CDR3 nucleotides read TGTGCCAGTAGTCTGGCTAGAGGGTCCAATGAGCAGTTCTTC.